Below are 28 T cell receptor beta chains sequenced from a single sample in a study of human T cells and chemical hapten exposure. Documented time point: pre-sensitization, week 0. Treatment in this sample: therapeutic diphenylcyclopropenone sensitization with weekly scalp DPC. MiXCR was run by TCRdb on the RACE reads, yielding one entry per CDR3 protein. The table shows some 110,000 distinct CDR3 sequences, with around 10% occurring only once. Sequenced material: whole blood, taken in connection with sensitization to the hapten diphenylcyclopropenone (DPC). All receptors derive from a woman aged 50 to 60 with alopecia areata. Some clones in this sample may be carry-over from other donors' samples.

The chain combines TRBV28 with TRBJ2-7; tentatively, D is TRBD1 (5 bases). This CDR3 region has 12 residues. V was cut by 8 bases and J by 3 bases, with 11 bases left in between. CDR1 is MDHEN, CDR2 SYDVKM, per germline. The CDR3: CASAGQGYEQYF. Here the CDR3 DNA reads TGTGCCAGCGCCGGGCAGGGCTACGAGCAGTACTTC.

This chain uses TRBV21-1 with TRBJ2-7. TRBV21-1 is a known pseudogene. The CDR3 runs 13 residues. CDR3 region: CASSKRSSYEQYF. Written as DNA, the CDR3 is TGTGCCAGCAGCAAACGGAGCTCCTACGAGCAGTACTTC.

The CDR3 DNA sequence: TGTGCCAGCAGTACCCCTCCACCGAACACTGAAGCTTTCTTT. Its protein product is CASSTPPPNTEAFF. This chain joins TRBV6-6 and TRBJ1-1; no firm D call. Trimming left V 5 bases short and J 1 base short, with 11 bases between. This CDR3 contains 14 residues. CDR1 and CDR2 (germline): MNHNY, SVGAGI (reference sequence).

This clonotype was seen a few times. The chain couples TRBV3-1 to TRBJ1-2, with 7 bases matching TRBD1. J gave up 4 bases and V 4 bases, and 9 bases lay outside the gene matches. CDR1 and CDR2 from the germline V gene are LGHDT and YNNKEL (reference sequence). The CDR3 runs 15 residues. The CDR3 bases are TGTGCCAGCAGCCCGGACCCGGGACAGTCCTATGGCTACACCTTC. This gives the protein CASSPDPGQSYGYTF.

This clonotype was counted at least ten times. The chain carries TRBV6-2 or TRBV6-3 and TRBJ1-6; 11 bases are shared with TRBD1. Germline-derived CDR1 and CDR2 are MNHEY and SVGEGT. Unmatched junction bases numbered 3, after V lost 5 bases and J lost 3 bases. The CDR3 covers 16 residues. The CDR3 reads CASSTGTGGYNSPLHF. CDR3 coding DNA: TGTGCCAGCAGTACCGGGACAGGGGGCTATAATTCACCCCTCCACTTT.

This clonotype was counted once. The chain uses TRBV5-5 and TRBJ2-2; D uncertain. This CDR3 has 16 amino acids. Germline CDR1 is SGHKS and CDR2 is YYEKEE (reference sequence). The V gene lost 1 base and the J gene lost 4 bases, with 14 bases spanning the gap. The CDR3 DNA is TGTGCCAGCAGCTTGTTCGCCGGCCGGATCACCGGGGAGCTGTTTTTT. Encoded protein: CASSLFAGRITGELFF. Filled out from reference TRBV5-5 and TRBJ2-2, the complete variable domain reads DAGVTQSPTHLIKTRGQQVTLRCSPISGHKSVSWYQQVLGQGPQFIFQYYEKEERGRGNFPDRFSARQFPNYSSELNVNALLLGDSALYLCASSLFAGRITGELFFGEGSRLTVL.

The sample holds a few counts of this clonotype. CDR3 region: CASSSGGTDTQYF. CDR3 coding DNA: TGCGCCAGCAGCTCCGGGGGCACAGATACGCAGTATTTT. J is TRBJ2-3 and V is TRBV5-1, with a tentative D call TRBD2 (5 bases). The germline V gene has CDR1 SGHRS and CDR2 YFSETQ. Trimming shortened V by 3 bases and J by 1 base, and 6 bases separated the two germline ends. The CDR3 spans 13 residues. The whole variable domain, filled in from reference TRBV5-1 and TRBJ2-3, reads KAGVTQTPRYLIKTRGQQVTLSCSPISGHRSVSWYQQTPGQGLQFLFEYFSETQRNKGNFPGRFSGRQFSNSRSEMNVSTLELGDSALYLCASSSGGTDTQYFGPGTRLTVL.

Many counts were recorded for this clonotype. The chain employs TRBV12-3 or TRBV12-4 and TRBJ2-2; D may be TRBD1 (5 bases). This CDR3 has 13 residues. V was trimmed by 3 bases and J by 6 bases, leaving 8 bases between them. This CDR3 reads CASSLGQAGELFF. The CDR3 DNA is TGTGCCAGCAGTTTGGGGCAAGCCGGGGAGCTGTTTTTT.

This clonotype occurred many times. The CDR3 coding sequence is TGTGCCAGCAGCCTTACCAGGGGGTCAACTAATGAAAAACTGTTTTTT. This encodes CASSLTRGSTNEKLFF. V and J are TRBV28 and TRBJ1-4; 7 bases are shared with TRBD1. Looked up from germline, CDR1 is MDHEN and CDR2 is SYDVKM. The CDR3 consists of 16 residues. Trimming at V came to 6 bases and at J to 0 bases, leaving 7 bases not matched to a gene.

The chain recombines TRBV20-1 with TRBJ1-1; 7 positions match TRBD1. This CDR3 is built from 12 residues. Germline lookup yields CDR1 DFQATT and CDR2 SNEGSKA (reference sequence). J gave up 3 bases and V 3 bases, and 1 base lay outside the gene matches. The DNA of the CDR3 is TGCAGTGCTAGCGACAGGGACACTGAAGCTTTCTTT. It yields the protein CSASDRDTEAFF.

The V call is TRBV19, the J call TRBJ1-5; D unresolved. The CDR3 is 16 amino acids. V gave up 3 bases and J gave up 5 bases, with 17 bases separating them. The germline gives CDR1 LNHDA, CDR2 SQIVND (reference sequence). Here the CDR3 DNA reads TGTGCCAGTAGTATCTATTTCCATGGTGTCGATCAGCCCCAGCATTTT. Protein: CASSIYFHGVDQPQHF.

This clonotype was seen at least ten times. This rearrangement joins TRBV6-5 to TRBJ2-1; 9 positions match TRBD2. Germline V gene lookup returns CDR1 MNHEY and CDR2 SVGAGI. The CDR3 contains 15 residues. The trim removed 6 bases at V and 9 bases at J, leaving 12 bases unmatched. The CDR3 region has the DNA TGTGCCAGCAGCGGGACTAGCCCTCCTTCCAGTGAGCAGTTCTTC. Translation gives CASSGTSPPSSEQFF.

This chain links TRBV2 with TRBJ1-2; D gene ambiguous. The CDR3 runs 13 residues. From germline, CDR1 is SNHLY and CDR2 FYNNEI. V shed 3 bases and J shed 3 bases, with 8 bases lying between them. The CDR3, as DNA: TGTGCCAGCAGTGAGATGCGGGACTATGGCTACACCTTC. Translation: CASSEMRDYGYTF.

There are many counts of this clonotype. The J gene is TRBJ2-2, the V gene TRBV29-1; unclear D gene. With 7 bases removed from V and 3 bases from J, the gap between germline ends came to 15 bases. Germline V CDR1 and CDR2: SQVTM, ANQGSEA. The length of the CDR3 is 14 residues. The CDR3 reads CSAGREGYTGELFF. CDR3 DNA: TGCAGCGCCGGAAGGGAAGGTTACACCGGGGAGCTGTTTTTT.

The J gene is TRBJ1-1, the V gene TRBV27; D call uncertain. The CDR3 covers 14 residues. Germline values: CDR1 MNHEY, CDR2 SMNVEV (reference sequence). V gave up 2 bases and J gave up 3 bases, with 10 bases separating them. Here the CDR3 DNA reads TGTGCCAGCAGTTTAGTTGGTGGTCACACTGAAGCTTTCTTT. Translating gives CASSLVGGHTEAFF.

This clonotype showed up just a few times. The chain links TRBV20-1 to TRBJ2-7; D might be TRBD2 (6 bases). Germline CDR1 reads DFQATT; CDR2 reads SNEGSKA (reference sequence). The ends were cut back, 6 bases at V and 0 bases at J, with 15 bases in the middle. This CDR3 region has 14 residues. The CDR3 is CSAPLRGSSYEQYF. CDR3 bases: TGCAGTGCCCCTCTCCGGGGGAGCTCCTACGAGCAGTACTTC.

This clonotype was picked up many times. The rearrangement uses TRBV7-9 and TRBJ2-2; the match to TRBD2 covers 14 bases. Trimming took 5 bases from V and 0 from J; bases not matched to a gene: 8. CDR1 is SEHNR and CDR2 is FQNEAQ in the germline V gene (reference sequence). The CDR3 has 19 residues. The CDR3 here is CASSGSGTSGGANTGELFF. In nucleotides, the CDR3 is TGTGCCAGCAGCGGCTCCGGGACTAGCGGGGGCGCGAACACCGGGGAGCTGTTTTTT.

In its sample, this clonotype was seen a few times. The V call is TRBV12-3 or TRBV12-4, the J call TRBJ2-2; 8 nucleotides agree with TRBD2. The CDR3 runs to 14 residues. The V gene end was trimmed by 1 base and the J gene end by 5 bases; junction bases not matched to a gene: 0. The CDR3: CASSLGGGTGELFF. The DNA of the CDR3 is TGTGCCAGCAGTTTAGGCGGGGGGACCGGGGAGCTGTTTTTT.

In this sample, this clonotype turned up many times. The CDR3 DNA is TGCAGCACCCGGACTAGCGTGGGCGAGCAGTACTTC. Residues: CSTRTSVGEQYF. The rearrangement joins TRBV29-1 to TRBJ2-7, with 9 bases aligning to TRBD2. CDR1 is SQVTM and CDR2 is ANQGSEA in the germline V gene. The CDR3 consists of 12 residues. The ends lost 8 bases at V and 6 bases at J; junction bases unmatched: 8.

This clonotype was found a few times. In DNA form, the CDR3 reads TGTGCCAGCAGGCCCTCGGCGGGACTCGGGGAGCTGTTTTTT. Encoded protein: CASRPSAGLGELFF. V gene TRBV3-1 combines with J gene TRBJ2-2; the D gene is possibly TRBD2 (6 bases). The CDR3 is 14 residues long. Germline CDR1 LGHDT, CDR2 YNNKEL (reference sequence). V lost 6 bases and J 7 bases, leaving 15 bases between the germline ends.

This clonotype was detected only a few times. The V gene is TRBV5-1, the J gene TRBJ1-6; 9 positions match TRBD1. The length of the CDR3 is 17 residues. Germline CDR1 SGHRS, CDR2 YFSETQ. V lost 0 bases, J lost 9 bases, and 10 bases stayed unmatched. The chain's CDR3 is CASSLEPPGQGTSPLHF. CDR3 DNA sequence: TGCGCCAGCAGCTTGGAGCCACCGGGACAGGGAACTTCACCCCTCCACTTT.

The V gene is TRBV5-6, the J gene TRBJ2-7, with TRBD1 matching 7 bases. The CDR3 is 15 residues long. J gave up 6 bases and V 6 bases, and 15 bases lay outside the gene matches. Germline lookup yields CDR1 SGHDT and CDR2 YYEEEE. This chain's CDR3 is CASTALGTAVREQYF. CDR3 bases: TGTGCCAGCACCGCCCTCGGGACAGCGGTACGCGAGCAGTACTTC. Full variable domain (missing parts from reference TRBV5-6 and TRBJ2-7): DAGVTQSPTHLIKTRGQQVTLRCSPKSGHDTVSWYQQALGQGPQFIFQYYEEEERQRGNFPDRFSGHQFPNYSSELNVNALLLGDSALYLCASTALGTAVREQYFGPGTRLTVT.

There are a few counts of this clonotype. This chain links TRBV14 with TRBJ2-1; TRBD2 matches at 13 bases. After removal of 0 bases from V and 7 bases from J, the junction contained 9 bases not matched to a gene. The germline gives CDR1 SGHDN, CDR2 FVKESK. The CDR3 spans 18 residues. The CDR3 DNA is TGTGCCAGCAGCCAAGATCGGGGACTAGCGGGGACGGGAAATGAGCAGTTCTTC. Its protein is CASSQDRGLAGTGNEQFF.

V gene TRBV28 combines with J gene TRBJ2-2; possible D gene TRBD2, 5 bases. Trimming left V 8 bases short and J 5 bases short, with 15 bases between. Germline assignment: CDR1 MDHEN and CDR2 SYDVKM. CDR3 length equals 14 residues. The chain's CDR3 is CASGLKRRTGELFF. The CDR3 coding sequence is TGTGCCAGCGGCCTTAAGCGGAGAACCGGGGAGCTGTTTTTT.

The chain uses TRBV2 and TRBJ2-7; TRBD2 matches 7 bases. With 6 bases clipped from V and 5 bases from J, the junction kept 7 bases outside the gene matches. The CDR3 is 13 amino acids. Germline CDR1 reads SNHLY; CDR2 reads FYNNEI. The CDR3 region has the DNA TGTGCCAGCAGACTAGCGTCCACCCACGAGCAGTACTTC. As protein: CASRLASTHEQYF. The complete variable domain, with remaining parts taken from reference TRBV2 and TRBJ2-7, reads EPEVTQTPSHQVTQMGQEVILRCVPISNHLYFYWYRQILGQKVEFLVSFYNNEISEKSEIFDDQFSVERPDGSNFTLKIRSTKLEDSAMYFCASRLASTHEQYFGPGTRLTVT.

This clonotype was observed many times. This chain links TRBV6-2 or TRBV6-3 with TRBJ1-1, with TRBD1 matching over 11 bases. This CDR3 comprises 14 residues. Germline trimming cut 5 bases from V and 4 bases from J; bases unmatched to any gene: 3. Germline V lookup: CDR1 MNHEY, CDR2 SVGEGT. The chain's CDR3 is CASSLGTGGTEAFF. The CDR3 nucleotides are TGTGCCAGCAGTCTGGGGACAGGGGGCACTGAAGCTTTCTTT.

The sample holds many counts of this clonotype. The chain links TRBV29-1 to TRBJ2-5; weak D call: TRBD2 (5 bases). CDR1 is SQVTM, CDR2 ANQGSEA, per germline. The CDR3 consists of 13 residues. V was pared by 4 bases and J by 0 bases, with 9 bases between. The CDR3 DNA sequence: TGCAGCGTTGTAGCGACCTACCAAGAGACCCAGTACTTC. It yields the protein CSVVATYQETQYF.

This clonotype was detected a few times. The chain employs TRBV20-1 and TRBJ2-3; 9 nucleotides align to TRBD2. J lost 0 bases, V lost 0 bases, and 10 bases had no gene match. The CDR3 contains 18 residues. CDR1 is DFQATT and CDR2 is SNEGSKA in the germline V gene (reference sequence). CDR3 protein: CSARDLILAGRSTDTQYF. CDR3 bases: TGCAGTGCTAGAGACCTAATTCTAGCGGGGAGGAGCACAGATACGCAGTATTTT.